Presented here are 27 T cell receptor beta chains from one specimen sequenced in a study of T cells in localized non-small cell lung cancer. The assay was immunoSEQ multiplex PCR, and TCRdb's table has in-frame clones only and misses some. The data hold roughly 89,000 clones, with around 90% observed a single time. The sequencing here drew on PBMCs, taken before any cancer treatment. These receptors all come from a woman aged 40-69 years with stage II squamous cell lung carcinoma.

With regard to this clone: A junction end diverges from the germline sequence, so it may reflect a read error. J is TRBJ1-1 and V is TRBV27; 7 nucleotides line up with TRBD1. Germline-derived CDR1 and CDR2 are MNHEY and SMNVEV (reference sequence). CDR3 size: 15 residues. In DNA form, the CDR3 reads TGCGCCATCGGGACAGACTCCTTCTCGAACACTGAAGCTTTCTTT. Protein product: CAIGTDSFSNTEAFF.

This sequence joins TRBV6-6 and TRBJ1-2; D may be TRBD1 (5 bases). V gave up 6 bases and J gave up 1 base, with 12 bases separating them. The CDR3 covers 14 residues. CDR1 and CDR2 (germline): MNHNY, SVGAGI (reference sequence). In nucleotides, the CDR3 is TGTGCCAGCAGAGGGACGGGCGGTAACTATGGCTACACCTTC. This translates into CASRGTGGNYGYTF.

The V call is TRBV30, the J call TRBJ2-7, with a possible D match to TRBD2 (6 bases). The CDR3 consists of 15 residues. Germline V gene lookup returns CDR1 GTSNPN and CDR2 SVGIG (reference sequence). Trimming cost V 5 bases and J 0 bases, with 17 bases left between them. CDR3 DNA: TGTGCCTGGGCTCAGGACTATCAAAGCTCCTACGAGCAGTACTTC. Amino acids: CAWAQDYQSSYEQYF.

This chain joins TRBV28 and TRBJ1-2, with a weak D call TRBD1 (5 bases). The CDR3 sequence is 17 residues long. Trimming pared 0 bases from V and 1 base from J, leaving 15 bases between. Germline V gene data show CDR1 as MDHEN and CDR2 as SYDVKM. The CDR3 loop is CASSLWSSGGDNYGYTF. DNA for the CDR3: TGTGCCAGCAGTTTATGGAGCTCCGGGGGAGATAACTATGGCTACACCTTC.

The CDR3 spells CASSSPVVNRANEKLFF. The CDR3 nucleotides are TGTGCCAGTAGTTCCCCGGTAGTCAACAGAGCTAATGAAAAACTGTTTTTT. The chain employs TRBV19 and TRBJ1-4; D ambiguous. V dropped 5 bases and J dropped 3 bases, with 19 bases sitting between them. The CDR3 consists of 17 residues. CDR1 LNHDA and CDR2 SQIVND come from the germline V gene (reference sequence).

CDR3 coding DNA: TGTGCCAGTAGTATTGCAGGATCCAATCAGCCCCAGCATTTT. Translating it yields CASSIAGSNQPQHF. This chain links TRBV19 with TRBJ1-5; D is ambiguous. The CDR3 covers 14 residues. In germline, CDR1 is LNHDA, CDR2 SQIVND (reference sequence). Between the trimmed V and J ends, which lost 3 bases and 3 bases, there was a span of 9 bases.

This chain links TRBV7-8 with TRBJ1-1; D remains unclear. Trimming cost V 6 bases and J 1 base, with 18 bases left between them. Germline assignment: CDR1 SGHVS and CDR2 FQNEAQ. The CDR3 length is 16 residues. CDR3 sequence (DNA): TGTGCCAGCAGATCTGGGTCCTTGGTTCAGAACACTGAAGCTTTCTTT. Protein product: CASRSGSLVQNTEAFF.

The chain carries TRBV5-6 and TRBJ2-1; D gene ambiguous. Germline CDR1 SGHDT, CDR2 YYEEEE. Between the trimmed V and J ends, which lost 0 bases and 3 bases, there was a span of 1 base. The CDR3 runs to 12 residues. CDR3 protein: CASSLDYNEQFF. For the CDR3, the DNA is TGTGCCAGCAGCTTGGACTACAATGAGCAGTTCTTC.

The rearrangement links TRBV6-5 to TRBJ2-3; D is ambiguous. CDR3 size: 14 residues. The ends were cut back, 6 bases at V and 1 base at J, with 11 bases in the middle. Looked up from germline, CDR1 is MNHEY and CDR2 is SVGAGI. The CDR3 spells CASRLGYGTDTQYF. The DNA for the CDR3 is TGTGCCAGCAGATTGGGGTACGGCACAGATACGCAGTATTTT.

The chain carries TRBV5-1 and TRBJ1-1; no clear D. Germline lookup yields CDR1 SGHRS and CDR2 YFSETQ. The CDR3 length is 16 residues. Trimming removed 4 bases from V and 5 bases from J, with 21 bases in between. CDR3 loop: CASSPGSSRVYTEAFF. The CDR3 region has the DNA TGCGCCAGCAGCCCGGGATCGTCAAGGGTGTATACTGAAGCTTTCTTT.

CDR3 nucleotides: TGTGCCAGCAGCTTGAGGGGTAGCGACATGAACACTGAAGCTTTCTTT. Translated: CASSLRGSDMNTEAFF. The V and J genes are TRBV7-9 and TRBJ1-1, with D perhaps TRBD1 (5 bases). Germline CDR1 reads SEHNR; CDR2 reads FQNEAQ (reference sequence). V lost 3 bases and J lost 0, with 14 bases in between. This CDR3 is 16 amino acids long. Supplemented by reference TRBV7-9 and TRBJ1-1, the full variable domain reads DTGVSQNPRHKITKRGQNVTFRCDPISEHNRLYWYRQTLGQGPEFLTYFQNEAQLEKSRLLSDRFSAERPKGSFSTLEIQRTEQGDSAMYLCASSLRGSDMNTEAFFGQGTRLTVV.

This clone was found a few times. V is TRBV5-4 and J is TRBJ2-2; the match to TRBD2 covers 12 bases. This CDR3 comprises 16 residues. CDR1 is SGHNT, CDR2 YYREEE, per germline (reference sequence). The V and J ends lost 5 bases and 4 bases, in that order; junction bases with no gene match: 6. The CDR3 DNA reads TGTGCCAGCAGTTCCCTAGCGGGAGGGTTCACCGGGGAGCTGTTTTTT. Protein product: CASSSLAGGFTGELFF.

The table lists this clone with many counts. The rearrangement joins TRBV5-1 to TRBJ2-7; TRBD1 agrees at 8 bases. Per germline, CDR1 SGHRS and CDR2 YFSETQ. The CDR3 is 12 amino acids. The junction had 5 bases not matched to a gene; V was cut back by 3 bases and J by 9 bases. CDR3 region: CASSSGQVPQYF. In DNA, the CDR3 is TGCGCCAGCAGCTCGGGACAGGTACCGCAGTACTTC. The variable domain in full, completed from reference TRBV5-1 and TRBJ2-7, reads KAGVTQTPRYLIKTRGQQVTLSCSPISGHRSVSWYQQTPGQGLQFLFEYFSETQRNKGNFPGRFSGRQFSNSRSEMNVSTLELGDSALYLCASSSGQVPQYFGPGTRLTVT.

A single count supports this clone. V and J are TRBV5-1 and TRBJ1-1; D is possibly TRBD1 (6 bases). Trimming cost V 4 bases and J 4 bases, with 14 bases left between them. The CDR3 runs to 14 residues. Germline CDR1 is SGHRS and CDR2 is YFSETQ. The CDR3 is CASSAQGPSTEAFF. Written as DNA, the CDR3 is TGCGCCAGCAGCGCCCAGGGGCCTAGCACTGAAGCTTTCTTT.

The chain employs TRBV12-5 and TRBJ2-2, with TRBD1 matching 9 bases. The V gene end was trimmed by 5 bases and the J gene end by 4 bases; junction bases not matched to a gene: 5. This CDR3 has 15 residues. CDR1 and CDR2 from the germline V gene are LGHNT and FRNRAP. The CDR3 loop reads CASGQRQGGTGELFF. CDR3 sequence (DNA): TGTGCTAGTGGTCAGCGACAGGGGGGCACCGGGGAGCTGTTTTTT.

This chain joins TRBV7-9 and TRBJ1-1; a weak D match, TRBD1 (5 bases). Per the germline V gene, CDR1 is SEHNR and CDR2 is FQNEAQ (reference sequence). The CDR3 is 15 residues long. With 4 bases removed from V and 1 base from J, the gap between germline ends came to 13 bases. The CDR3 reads CASSSDGGRNTEAFF. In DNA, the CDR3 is TGTGCCAGCAGCTCGGATGGGGGAAGGAACACTGAAGCTTTCTTT.

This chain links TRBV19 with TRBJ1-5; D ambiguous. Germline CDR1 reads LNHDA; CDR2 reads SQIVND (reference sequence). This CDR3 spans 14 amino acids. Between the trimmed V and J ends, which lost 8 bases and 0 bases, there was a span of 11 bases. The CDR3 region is CASHSDYSNQPQHF. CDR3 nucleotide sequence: TGTGCCAGTCACAGCGACTATAGCAATCAGCCCCAGCATTTT.

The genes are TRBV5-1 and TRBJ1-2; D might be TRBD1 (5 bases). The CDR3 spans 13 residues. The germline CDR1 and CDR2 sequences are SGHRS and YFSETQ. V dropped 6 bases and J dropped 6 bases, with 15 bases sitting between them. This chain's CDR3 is CASTAWGMDGYTF. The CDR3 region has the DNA TGCGCCAGCACCGCTTGGGGGATGGATGGCTACACCTTC.

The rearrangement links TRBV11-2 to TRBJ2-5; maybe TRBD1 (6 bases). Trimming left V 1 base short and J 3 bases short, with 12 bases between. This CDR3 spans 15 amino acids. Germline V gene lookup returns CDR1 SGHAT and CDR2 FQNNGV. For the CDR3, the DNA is TGTGCCAGCAGCTTAGGGGAGACAGGAAAAGAGACCCAGTACTTC. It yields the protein CASSLGETGKETQYF.

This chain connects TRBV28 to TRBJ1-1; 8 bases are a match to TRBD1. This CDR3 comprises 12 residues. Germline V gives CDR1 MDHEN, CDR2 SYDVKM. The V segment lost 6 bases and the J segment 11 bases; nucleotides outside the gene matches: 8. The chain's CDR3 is CASSYPTGEAFF. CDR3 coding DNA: TGTGCCAGCAGCTACCCGACAGGGGAGGCTTTCTTT. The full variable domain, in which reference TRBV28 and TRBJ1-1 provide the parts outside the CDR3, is DVKVTQSSRYLVKRTGEKVFLECVQDMDHENMFWYRQDPGLGLRLIYFSYDVKMKEKGDIPEGYSVSREKKERFSLILESASTNQTSMYLCASSYPTGEAFFGQGTRLTVV.

In nucleotides, the CDR3 is TGTGCCTGGAACCCAGCGGGAGTAATGACGCAGTATTTT. It is translated as CAWNPAGVMTQYF. The rearrangement joins TRBV30 to TRBJ2-3, with TRBD2 matching 8 bases. The CDR3 is 13 amino acids. V lost 4 bases to trimming and J lost 9 bases; unmatched junction nucleotides: 9. Germline V gives CDR1 GTSNPN, CDR2 SVGIG (reference sequence).

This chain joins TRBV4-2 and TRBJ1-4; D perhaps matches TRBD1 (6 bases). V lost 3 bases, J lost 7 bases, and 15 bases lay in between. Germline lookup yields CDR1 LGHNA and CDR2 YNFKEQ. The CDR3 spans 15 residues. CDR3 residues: CASSQGADRGEKLFF. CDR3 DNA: TGTGCCAGCAGCCAGGGGGCCGACAGAGGTGAAAAACTGTTTTTT.

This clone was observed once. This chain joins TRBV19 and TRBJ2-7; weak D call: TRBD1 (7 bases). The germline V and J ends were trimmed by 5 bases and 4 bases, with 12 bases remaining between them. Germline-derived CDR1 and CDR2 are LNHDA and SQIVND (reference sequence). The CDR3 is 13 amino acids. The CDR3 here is CASSQQGRYEQYF. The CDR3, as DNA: TGTGCCAGTAGTCAACAGGGGAGGTACGAGCAGTACTTC.

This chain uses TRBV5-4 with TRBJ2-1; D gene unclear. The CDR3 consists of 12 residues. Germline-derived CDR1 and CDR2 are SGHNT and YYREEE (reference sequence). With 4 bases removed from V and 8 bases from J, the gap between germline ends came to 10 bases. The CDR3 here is CASSHNPDEQFF. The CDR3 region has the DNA TGTGCCAGCAGCCATAACCCAGATGAGCAGTTCTTC.

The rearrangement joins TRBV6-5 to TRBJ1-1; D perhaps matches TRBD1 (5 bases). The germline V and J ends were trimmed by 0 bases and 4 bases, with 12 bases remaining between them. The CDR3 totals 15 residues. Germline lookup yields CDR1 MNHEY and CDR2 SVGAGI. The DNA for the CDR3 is TGTGCCAGCAGTTACTCAGGGCAGGGCTCCACTGAAGCTTTCTTT. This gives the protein CASSYSGQGSTEAFF.

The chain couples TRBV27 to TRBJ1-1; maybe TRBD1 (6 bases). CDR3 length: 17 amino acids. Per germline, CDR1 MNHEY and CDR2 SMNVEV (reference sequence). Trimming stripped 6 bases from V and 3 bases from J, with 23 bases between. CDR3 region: CASSLDGQFGSHTEAFF. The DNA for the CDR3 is TGTGCCAGCAGCCTAGACGGACAGTTCGGGTCGCACACTGAAGCTTTCTTT.

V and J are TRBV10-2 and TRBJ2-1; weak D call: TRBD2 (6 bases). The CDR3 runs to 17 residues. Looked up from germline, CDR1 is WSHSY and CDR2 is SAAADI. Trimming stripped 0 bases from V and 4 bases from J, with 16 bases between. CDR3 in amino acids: CASSESKRGTSYNEQFF. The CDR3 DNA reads TGCGCCAGCAGTGAGTCGAAGAGAGGGACTTCGTACAATGAGCAGTTCTTC.